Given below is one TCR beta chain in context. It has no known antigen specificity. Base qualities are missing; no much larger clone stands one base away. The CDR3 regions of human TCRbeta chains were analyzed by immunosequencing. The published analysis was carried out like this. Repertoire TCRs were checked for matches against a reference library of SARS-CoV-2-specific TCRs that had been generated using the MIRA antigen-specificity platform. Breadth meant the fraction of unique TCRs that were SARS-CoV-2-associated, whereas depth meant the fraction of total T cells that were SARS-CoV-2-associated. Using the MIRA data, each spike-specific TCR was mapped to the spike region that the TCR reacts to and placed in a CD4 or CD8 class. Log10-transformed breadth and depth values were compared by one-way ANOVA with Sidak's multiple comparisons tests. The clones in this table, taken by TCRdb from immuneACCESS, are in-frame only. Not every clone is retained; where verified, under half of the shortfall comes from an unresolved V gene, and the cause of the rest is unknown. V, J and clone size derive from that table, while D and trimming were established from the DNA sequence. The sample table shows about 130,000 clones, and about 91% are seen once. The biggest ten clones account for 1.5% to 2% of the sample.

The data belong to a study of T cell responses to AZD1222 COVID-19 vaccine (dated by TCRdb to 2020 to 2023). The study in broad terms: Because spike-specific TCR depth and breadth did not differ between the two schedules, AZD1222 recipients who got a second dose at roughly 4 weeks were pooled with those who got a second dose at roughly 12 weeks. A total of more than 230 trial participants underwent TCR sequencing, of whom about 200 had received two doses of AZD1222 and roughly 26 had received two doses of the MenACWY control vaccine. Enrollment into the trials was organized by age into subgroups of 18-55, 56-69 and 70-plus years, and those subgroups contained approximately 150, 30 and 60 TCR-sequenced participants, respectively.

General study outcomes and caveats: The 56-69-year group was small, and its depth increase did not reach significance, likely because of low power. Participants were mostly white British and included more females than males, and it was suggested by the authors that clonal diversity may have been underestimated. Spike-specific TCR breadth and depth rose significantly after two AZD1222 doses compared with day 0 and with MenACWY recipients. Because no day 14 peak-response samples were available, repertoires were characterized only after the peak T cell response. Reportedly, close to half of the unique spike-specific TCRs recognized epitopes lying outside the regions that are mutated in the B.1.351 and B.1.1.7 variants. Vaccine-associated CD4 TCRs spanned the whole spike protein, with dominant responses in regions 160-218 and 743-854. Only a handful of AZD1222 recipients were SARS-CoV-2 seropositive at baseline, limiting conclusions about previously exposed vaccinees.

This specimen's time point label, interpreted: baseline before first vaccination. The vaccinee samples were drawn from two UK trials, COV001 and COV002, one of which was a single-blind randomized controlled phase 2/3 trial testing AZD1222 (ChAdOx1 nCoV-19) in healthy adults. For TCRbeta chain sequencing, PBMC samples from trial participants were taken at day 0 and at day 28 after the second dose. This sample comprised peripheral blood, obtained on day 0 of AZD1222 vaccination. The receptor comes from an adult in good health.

The DNA reads as follows: TGCGCCAGCAGTCCCCGACAGGGATTCCTTACCGGGGAGCTGTTTTTT. Translated, this is CASSPRQGFLTGELFF. Recombination connected TRBV10-1 to TRBJ2-2; 7 central bases correspond to TRBD1. Spanning cysteine to phenylalanine, the CDR3 consists of 16 amino acids. Of the read, only the CDR3 DNA is kept; its 48 bases are in frame from base 1. Relative to germline, V is missing 5 bases and J is missing 5 bases, with 11 bases of the junction outside any gene match. According to the germline V gene (reference sequence), CDR1 reads WNHNN and CDR2 reads SYGVQD.